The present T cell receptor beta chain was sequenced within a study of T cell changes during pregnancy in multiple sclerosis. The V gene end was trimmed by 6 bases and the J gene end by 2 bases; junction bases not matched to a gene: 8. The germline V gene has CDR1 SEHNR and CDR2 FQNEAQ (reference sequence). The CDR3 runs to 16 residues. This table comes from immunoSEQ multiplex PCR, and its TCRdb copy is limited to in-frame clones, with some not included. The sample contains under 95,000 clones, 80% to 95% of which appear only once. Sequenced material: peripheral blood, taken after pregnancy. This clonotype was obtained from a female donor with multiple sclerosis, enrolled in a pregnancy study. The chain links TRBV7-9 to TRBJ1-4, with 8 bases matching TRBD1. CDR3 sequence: CASRSTGAGTNEKLFF. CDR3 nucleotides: TGTGCCAGCAGATCGACAGGGGCAGGGACTAATGAAAAACTGTTTTTT.